The next 30 T cell receptor beta chains were all read from a single sample in a study of beta chain features in type 1 diabetes. Sequencing targeted expressed TCRB transcripts, as all isolated RNA had been reverse transcribed. Repertoires were generated with immunoSEQ multiplex PCR, while TCRdb's copy carries only in-frame clones and drops some. This sample has a few hundred thousand clones, with approximately 14% found just once. Specimen: central memory CD4+ T cells from blood. These receptors came from a man aged 30-40 years in good health.

The chain uses TRBV5-5 and TRBJ2-1, with D hard to call. The germline V and J ends were trimmed by 0 bases and 0 bases, with 7 bases remaining between them. This CDR3 has 15 amino acids. Germline V CDR1 and CDR2: SGHKS, YYEKEE (reference sequence). The CDR3 here is CASSLEPSSYNEQFF. In DNA form, the CDR3 reads TGTGCCAGCAGCTTGGAACCGAGCTCCTACAATGAGCAGTTCTTC.

The chain uses TRBV4-3 and TRBJ2-3; 9 bases agree with TRBD2. V lost 0 bases and J lost 6; bases outside the gene matches: 22. The germline V gene encodes CDR1 LGHNA and CDR2 YSLEER. This CDR3 contains 21 residues. This CDR3 reads CASSQDFFVISAGGVIDTQYF. CDR3 DNA sequence: TGCGCCAGCAGCCAAGATTTTTTTGTGATATCGGCGGGAGGGGTGATCGATACGCAGTATTTT.

This clone has just a few counts. The chain uses TRBV7-2 and TRBJ2-3; D gene unclear. CDR1 and CDR2 from the germline V gene are SGHTA and FQGNSA. This CDR3 has 14 residues. Trimming shortened V by 1 base and J by 1 base, and 6 bases separated the two germline ends. CDR3: CASSLDRRTDTQYF. The CDR3 coding sequence is TGTGCCAGCAGCTTAGACAGACGCACAGATACGCAGTATTTT.

Comment on this clone: The same CDR3 can be traced to other DNA sequences in this sample. J is TRBJ2-5 and V is TRBV18, with D possibly being TRBD2 (7 bases). CDR1 is KGHSH, CDR2 LQKENI, per germline. The CDR3 is made up of 14 amino acids. Trimming took off 2 bases at V and 4 bases at J, with 11 bases between the two ends. CDR3 loop: CASSPKGGGETQYF. CDR3 coding DNA: TGTGCCAGCTCACCAAAGGGAGGGGGAGAGACCCAGTACTTC.

V gene TRBV19 combines with J gene TRBJ2-4; 8 positions match TRBD1. CDR1 is LNHDA, CDR2 SQIVND, per germline (reference sequence). The CDR3 runs 16 residues. V gave up 6 bases and J gave up 6 bases; unmatched junction bases: 13. CDR3 sequence reads: CASSPGDRTVLNIQYF. The CDR3 nucleotides read TGTGCCAGTAGCCCAGGGGACAGGACCGTTCTAAACATTCAGTACTTC.

The CDR3 DNA reads TGTGCCAGCAGCTCGGGACTATTGCACAATGAGCAGTTCTTC. It codes for CASSSGLLHNEQFF. The chain combines TRBV7-6 with TRBJ2-1; 7 bases fit TRBD2. With V trimmed by 4 bases and J by 5 bases, 5 bases remained unmatched. This CDR3 contains 14 residues. Germline CDR1 SGHVS, CDR2 FNYEAQ.

In its sample, this clone was seen a few times. This sequence joins TRBV7-2 and TRBJ2-5; TRBD2 matches 8 bases. The CDR3 length is 16 residues. The V segment lost 3 bases and the J segment 2 bases; nucleotides outside the gene matches: 8. Germline V gene lookup returns CDR1 SGHTA and CDR2 FQGNSA. CDR3 nucleotide sequence: TGTGCCAGCAGCTTTAGCGGGGAAGTAGCTCAAGAGACCCAGTACTTC. Translation gives CASSFSGEVAQETQYF.

This clone was found many times. The V call is TRBV5-6, the J call TRBJ1-5; D gene ambiguous. V was trimmed by 2 bases and J by 10 bases, leaving 16 bases between them. CDR3 length: 14 residues. Germline CDR1 and CDR2: SGHDT and YYEEEE. The CDR3: CASSLGPIIEPQHF. The CDR3, as DNA: TGTGCCAGCAGCTTAGGGCCGATAATAGAACCCCAGCATTTT.

This clone was observed a few times. The chain carries TRBV29-1 and TRBJ1-1, with unresolved D. V was cut by 4 bases and J by 4 bases, with 16 bases left in between. The CDR3 is 14 residues long. Germline CDR1 reads SQVTM; CDR2 reads ANQGSEA. The CDR3 sequence: CSVVGKGGSTEAFF. The CDR3 DNA is TGCAGCGTTGTCGGGAAGGGAGGTAGCACTGAAGCTTTCTTT.

This clone was counted between two and nine times. The chain joins TRBV6-5 to TRBJ2-5; 10 bases match TRBD2. The length of the CDR3 is 13 residues. The V and J ends lost 10 bases and 2 bases, in that order; junction bases with no gene match: 4. Germline V lookup: CDR1 MNHEY, CDR2 SVGAGI. The CDR3 sequence is CATSSGSQETQYF. The CDR3 DNA follows: TGTGCCACCTCTAGCGGGAGTCAAGAGACCCAGTACTTC.

The rearrangement links TRBV5-1 to TRBJ2-5, with 8 bases that match TRBD2. The CDR3 has 15 residues. Losses at the gene ends were 1 base for V and 1 base for J; bases not matched to a gene: 3. Germline V gene sequence: CDR1 SGHRS, CDR2 YFSETQ. DNA of the CDR3: TGCGCCAGCAGCTTGCAAGGGACTAGCCAAGAGACCCAGTACTTC. As protein: CASSLQGTSQETQYF.

This clone was observed at least ten times. This rearrangement joins TRBV14 to TRBJ1-1, with D possibly TRBD1 on 5 matching bases. Trimming removed 10 bases at V and 3 bases at J, with 12 bases between. CDR1 and CDR2 from the germline V gene are SGHDN and FVKESK. The CDR3 consists of 12 residues. The CDR3 sequence: CATQVGDTEAFF. CDR3 coding DNA: TGTGCCACCCAGGTAGGGGACACTGAAGCTTTCTTT.

The DNA of the CDR3 is TGTGCCAGCAGCCCAACCTACGAGCAGTACTTC. It yields the protein CASSPTYEQYF. This chain connects TRBV27 to TRBJ2-7; D is undetermined. Germline CDR1 is MNHEY and CDR2 is SMNVEV (reference sequence). Trimming took off 6 bases at V and 2 bases at J, with 5 bases between the two ends. The length of the CDR3 is 11 residues.

The V and J genes are TRBV5-1 and TRBJ2-7; the match to TRBD2 covers 8 bases. Germline lookup yields CDR1 SGHRS and CDR2 YFSETQ. This CDR3 has 17 residues. V shed 5 bases and J 3 bases; nucleotides not matched to a gene: 16. CDR3 DNA sequence: TGCGCCAGCAGTGCTTCCCGACTCGGGACTAGTGGCTACGAGCAGTACTTC. Translation gives CASSASRLGTSGYEQYF.

This clone was recorded a few times. CDR3 in amino acids: CASSETVGTGVFF. The CDR3 DNA reads TGTGCCAGCAGTGAAACAGTTGGGACAGGGGTTTTCTTC. V is TRBV6-1 and J is TRBJ2-1; 10 positions agree with TRBD1. The CDR3 runs 13 residues. Germline lookup yields CDR1 MNHNS and CDR2 SASEGT. With 2 bases clipped from V and 16 bases from J, the junction kept 8 bases outside the gene matches.

In its sample, this clone was seen a few times. V gene TRBV6-6 combines with J gene TRBJ2-3; D remains ambiguous. V lost 0 bases to trimming and J lost 9 bases, with 16 bases between them. Germline CDR1 and CDR2: MNHNY and SVGAGI (reference sequence). The CDR3 is 15 residues long. The CDR3 loop is CASSYSIASDGTQYF. DNA for the CDR3: TGTGCCAGCAGTTACTCGATTGCCAGCGATGGGACGCAGTATTTT.

This clone was observed a few times. This rearrangement joins TRBV7-8 to TRBJ1-2; the match to TRBD1 covers 9 bases. V trimming: 5 bases; J trimming: 5 bases; junction bases outside the gene matches: 3. Germline CDR1 is SGHVS and CDR2 is FQNEAQ. CDR3 length: 13 residues. CDR3 loop: CASSLGTGYGYTF. CDR3 nucleotide sequence: TGTGCCAGCAGCCTAGGGACAGGGTATGGCTACACCTTC.

The chain carries TRBV25-1 and TRBJ2-1; the D is unclear. Trimming left V 1 base short and J 2 bases short, with 12 bases between. This CDR3 is 16 amino acids long. CDR1 MGHDK and CDR2 SYGVNS come from the germline V gene. CDR3 region: CASSEFVLSPYNEQFF. CDR3 nucleotides: TGTGCCAGCAGTGAATTTGTTCTAAGCCCCTACAATGAGCAGTTCTTC.

A few counts support this clone. The chain recombines TRBV19 with TRBJ2-7; tentatively, D is TRBD2 (5 bases). Germline V gene sequence: CDR1 LNHDA, CDR2 SQIVND (reference sequence). The CDR3 consists of 14 residues. V was cut by 9 bases and J by 3 bases, with 18 bases left in between. The CDR3 coding sequence is TGTGCCAGCTCTTCCCAAGTGGGAGTCTACGAGCAGTACGTC. As protein: CASSSQVGVYEQYV.

This clone appeared many times. This rearrangement joins TRBV28 to TRBJ1-5, with no clear D. Germline V gene data show CDR1 as MDHEN and CDR2 as SYDVKM. This CDR3 contains 13 residues. Deletions cut 2 bases from V and 8 bases from J, with 10 bases between. The DNA of the CDR3 is TGTGCCAGCAGTTTAAGCCGGGCTGAGCCCCAGCATTTT. This sequence encodes CASSLSRAEPQHF. Variable domain in full (rest from reference TRBV28 and TRBJ1-5): DVKVTQSSRYLVKRTGEKVFLECVQDMDHENMFWYRQDPGLGLRLIYFSYDVKMKEKGDIPEGYSVSREKKERFSLILESASTNQTSMYLCASSLSRAEPQHFGDGTRLSIL.

The chain has TRBV18 and TRBJ2-2; 9 bases align to TRBD2. The CDR3 consists of 16 residues. Germline lookup yields CDR1 KGHSH and CDR2 LQKENI. J lost 0 bases, V lost 3 bases, and 2 bases had no gene match. CDR3 residues: CASSPLAGANTGELFF. CDR3 DNA sequence: TGTGCCAGCTCACCCTTAGCGGGGGCGAACACCGGGGAGCTGTTTTTT.

This clone turned up a few times. This rearrangement joins TRBV10-3 to TRBJ1-6; 8 bases are a match to TRBD1. The CDR3 sequence is 13 residues long. Trimming cost V 5 bases and J 11 bases; bases outside gene matches: 5. The germline V gene encodes CDR1 ENHRY and CDR2 SYGVKD. The CDR3 is CAISQGAKAPLHF. Written as DNA, the CDR3 is TGTGCCATCAGTCAGGGGGCGAAAGCACCCCTCCACTTT.

The chain combines TRBV5-1 with TRBJ1-1; D not certain. The length of the CDR3 is 15 residues. Trimming removed 0 bases from V and 0 bases from J, with 9 bases in between. Germline CDR1 and CDR2: SGHRS and YFSETQ. The CDR3 DNA sequence: TGCGCCAGCAGCTTGGGGGAGAACATGAACACTGAAGCTTTCTTT. Translating it yields CASSLGENMNTEAFF.

The chain has TRBV15 and TRBJ2-7; D gene ambiguous. Trimming removed 0 bases at V and 6 bases at J, with 15 bases between. CDR1 is LNHNV, CDR2 YYDKDF, per germline (reference sequence). The CDR3 totals 15 residues. CDR3 amino acids: CATSRDQASAVEQYF. The CDR3, as DNA: TGTGCCACCAGCAGAGATCAGGCATCGGCAGTCGAGCAGTACTTC.

The V and J genes are TRBV7-2 and TRBJ2-1; D gene uncertain. CDR1 SGHTA and CDR2 FQGNSA come from the germline V gene. The CDR3 is made up of 12 amino acids. Trimming shortened V by 8 bases and J by 9 bases, and 14 bases separated the two germline ends. CDR3 nucleotide sequence: TGTGCCAGCGGCCCAAAACCGGGTGAGCAGTTCTTC. This encodes CASGPKPGEQFF.

The CDR3 region is CATSRVVGQGLSPLHF. CDR3 nucleotides: TGTGCCACCAGCAGAGTAGTCGGACAGGGGTTATCACCCCTCCACTTT. The chain has TRBV15 and TRBJ1-6, with 9 positions matching TRBD1. CDR3 size: 16 residues. CDR1 is LNHNV and CDR2 is YYDKDF in the germline V gene (reference sequence). J lost 10 bases, V lost 1 base, and 8 bases had no gene match.

This clone was counted a few times. The V gene is TRBV19, the J gene TRBJ1-1; D unclear. Trimming cost V 5 bases and J 6 bases, with 7 bases left between them. The V gene's germline CDR1 is LNHDA and CDR2 SQIVND (reference sequence). The CDR3 is made up of 11 amino acids. CDR3 bases: TGTGCCAGTAGTCTCCCTCCTGAAGCTTTCTTT. It codes for CASSLPPEAFF. The full variable domain, with the rest looked up from reference TRBV19 and TRBJ1-1, is DGGITQSPKYLFRKEGQNVTLSCEQNLNHDAMYWYRQDPGQGLRLIYYSQIVNDFQKGDIAEGYSVSREKKESFPLTVTSAQKNPTAFYLCASSLPPEAFFGQGTRLTVV.

There are a few counts of this clone. The chain couples TRBV19 to TRBJ1-1; a weak D match, TRBD1 (6 bases). The germline gives CDR1 LNHDA, CDR2 SQIVND (reference sequence). This CDR3 region has 14 residues. Trimming cost V 6 bases and J 4 bases, with 15 bases left between them. The CDR3 region is CASSRDTRGTEAFF. For the CDR3, the DNA is TGTGCCAGTAGCCGGGACACCCGGGGCACTGAAGCTTTCTTT.

V gene TRBV6-5 combines with J gene TRBJ2-4; D possibly corresponds to TRBD2 (6 bases). Germline values: CDR1 MNHEY, CDR2 SVGAGI. The CDR3 totals 14 residues. The V end lost 5 bases, the J end lost 10 bases, and 18 bases lay between the germline ends. The CDR3 DNA reads as TGTGCCAGCAGTCCTAATAGGGGAGGAGGAATTCAGTACTTC. Protein sequence: CASSPNRGGGIQYF.

The chain joins TRBV7-8 to TRBJ2-5; D is unclear. Germline values: CDR1 SGHVS, CDR2 FQNEAQ. CDR3 size: 11 residues. The V end was cut by 2 bases, the J end by 4 bases, with 2 bases between. In DNA, the CDR3 is TGTGCCAGCAGCTTATCAGAGACCCAGTACTTC. Amino acids: CASSLSETQYF.